Listed here is a single T cell receptor (beta chain). These data come from a study of T cell responses to AZD1222 COVID-19 vaccine. Sequenced by immunoSEQ multiplex PCR; TCRdb stores in-frame clones only, minus some. The data hold 50,000 to 65,000 clones, with roughly four fifths observed a single time. Germline lookup yields CDR1 MDHEN and CDR2 SYDVKM. This CDR3 region has 18 residues. With 3 bases clipped from V and 3 bases from J, the junction kept 11 bases outside the gene matches. V gene TRBV28 combines with J gene TRBJ2-1; TRBD2 matches 10 bases. The TCR sequence derives from an adult who received the AZD1222 COVID-19 vaccine. The sequencing used peripheral blood, collected 28 days after the second AZD1222 dose. The CDR3 loop reads CASSLLLRLAGYYNEQFF. The CDR3 coding sequence is TGTGCCAGCAGTTTGCTTCTCCGACTAGCGGGCTACTACAATGAGCAGTTCTTC.